These T cell receptor beta chains were read from a single sample in a study of T cells in localized non-small cell lung cancer. TCRdb's copy holds only in-frame clones and misses some; the assay was immunoSEQ multiplex PCR. The profile shows approximately 16,000 clones, more than 80% of them singletons. Sequences were derived from peripheral blood, sampled before any cancer treatment. The receptors here all came from a female donor at least 60 years old with stage I squamous cell lung carcinoma. The CDR3 runs from the conserved cysteine through the conserved F or W. A D gene is named only where the DNA matches it firmly. Size tells how often a clone was seen (once, few, many) or the class of an expanded clone, and some rows leave it out.

j_gene | abundance | d_gene | v_gene | CDR3aa | CDR3nt
TRBJ2-6 | - | - | TRBV7-9 | CASSSGDPGANVLTF | TGTGCCAGCAGCTCCGGAGATCCTGGGGCCAACGTCCTGACTTTC
TRBJ2-1 | - | TRBD2 | TRBV11-2 | CASTTGTSGNNEQFF | TGTGCCAGTACGACCGGGACTAGCGGAAACAATGAGCAGTTCTTC
TRBJ2-5 | - | - | TRBV5-4 | CASSLGQGPETQYF | TGTGCCAGCAGCTTGGGGCAGGGGCCGGAAACCCAGTACTTC
TRBJ2-5 | - | - | TRBV18 | CASSPNLGGQTQYF | TGTGCCAGCTCCCCCAATCTGGGGGGACAGACCCAGTACTTC
TRBJ1-6 | - | - | TRBV7-6 | CASSPSQGLGNSPLHF | TGTGCCAGCAGTCCTTCCCAGGGGCTGGGTAATTCACCCCTCCACTTT
TRBJ1-2 | - | TRBD1 | TRBV12-5 | CASGFRQGASNYGYTF | TGTGCTAGTGGTTTTAGACAGGGCGCGTCTAACTATGGCTACACCTTC
TRBJ2-5 | - | - | TRBV30 | CAYRVQETQYF | TGTGCCTACAGGGTACAAGAGACCCAGTACTTC
TRBJ1-6 | - | TRBD1 | TRBV7-9 | CASSLIGGQGIGYNSPLHF | TGTGCCAGCAGCCTCATCGGTGGACAGGGAATAGGCTATAATTCACCCCTCCACTTT
TRBJ2-3 | - | TRBD2 | TRBV6-4 | CASSDSSGRGDTQYF | TGTGCCAGCAGTGACTCTTCCGGGAGGGGGGATACGCAGTATTTT
TRBJ2-7 | - | TRBD2 | TRBV28 | CASSLMEARWRERVYEQYF | TGTGCCAGCAGTTTAATGGAGGCCCGTTGGCGGGAGCGGGTCTACGAGCAGTACTTC
TRBJ2-3 | - | TRBD1 | TRBV30 | CAWDRGPPDTQYF | TGTGCCTGGGACAGGGGGCCCCCAGATACGCAGTATTTT
TRBJ2-3 | - | TRBD1 | TRBV19 | CASSAPTGAYTDTQYF | TGTGCCAGTAGTGCTCCGACAGGGGCCTACACAGATACGCAGTATTTT
TRBJ2-1 | once | TRBD2 | TRBV6-5 | CASSTGTSGYNEQFF | TGTGCCAGCAGTACCGGGACTAGCGGCTACAATGAGCAGTTCTTC
TRBJ2-3 | - | - | TRBV2 | CASQITDTQYF | TGTGCCAGCCAGATCACAGATACGCAGTATTTT
TRBJ1-6 | - | TRBD1 | TRBV11-2 | CASNPGQVESYGNSPLHF | TGTGCCAGCAACCCGGGACAGGTTGAGTCCTATGGGAATTCACCCCTCCACTTT
TRBJ2-1 | - | - | TRBV27 | CASSSGLFSYNEQFF | TGTGCCAGCAGTTCGGGACTCTTCTCCTACAATGAGCAGTTCTTC
TRBJ2-6 | - | TRBD1 | TRBV29-1 | CSVGYETGVGSGANVLTF | TGCAGCGTCGGCTACGAGACAGGGGTCGGCTCTGGGGCCAACGTCCTGACTTTC
TRBJ2-5 | - | TRBD2 | TRBV5-4 | CASSLGGSSGAPQETQYF | TGTGCCAGCAGCTTGGGAGGTAGTAGCGGGGCCCCTCAAGAGACCCAGTACTTC
TRBJ1-5 | - | TRBD1 | TRBV4-2 | CASSPTTGEVNQPQHF | TGTGCCAGCAGCCCCACCACAGGGGAGGTGAATCAGCCCCAGCATTTT
TRBJ1-1 | - | - | TRBV28 | CASIGYNLNTEAFF | TGTGCCAGCATAGGCTATAACCTGAACACTGAAGCTTTCTTT
TRBJ2-5 | - | - | TRBV5-4 | CASSPGQQETQYF | TGTGCCAGCAGCCCCGGACAACAAGAGACCCAGTACTTC
TRBJ1-2 | - | - | TRBV27 | CASSRGDGYTF | TGTGCCAGCAGCCGCGGGGATGGCTACACCTTC
TRBJ1-5 | - | - | TRBV6-1 | CASSEALLGNQPQHF | TGTGCCAGCAGTGAAGCGCTTCTGGGCAATCAGCCCCAGCATTTT
TRBJ2-1 | - | - | TRBV15 | CATSRGIAYNEQFF | TGTGCCACCAGCAGAGGTATCGCCTACAATGAGCAGTTCTTC
TRBJ1-1 | - | - | TRBV28 | CASSPHLILGLGTEAFF | TGTGCCAGCAGCCCCCACTTAATTTTGGGGCTGGGCACTGAAGCTTTCTTT
TRBJ1-2 | - | TRBD1 | TRBV9 | CASSAGTGRHKGYTF | TGTGCCAGCAGCGCGGGGACAGGGAGGCACAAAGGCTACACCTTC
TRBJ2-3 | - | - | TRBV9 | CASSSDGGGTDTQYF | TGTGCCAGCAGCTCCGACGGAGGTGGCACAGATACGCAGTATTTT
TRBJ1-2 | - | - | TRBV18 | CASSQNREANYGYTF | TGTGCCAGCTCACAAAACAGGGAGGCTAACTATGGCTACACCTTC
TRBJ2-1 | few | - | TRBV19 | CASSRGTNEQFF | TGTGCCAGTAGTCGAGGGACCAATGAGCAGTTCTTC
TRBJ2-5 | - | TRBD2 | TRBV10-3 | CAISEGGGETQYF | TGTGCCATCAGTGAGGGGGGAGGGGAGACCCAGTACTTC
TRBJ2-2 | - | TRBD1 | TRBV6-1 | CASRGQGRYTGELFF | TGTGCCAGCAGGGGACAGGGGAGATACACCGGGGAGCTGTTTTTT
TRBJ2-1 | few | TRBD2 | TRBV29-1 | CSAGGVEQFF | TGCAGCGCCGGGGGGGTCGAGCAGTTCTTC
TRBJ2-3 | - | - | TRBV5-4 | CASSLDRPSTDTQYF | TGTGCCAGCAGCTTGGACAGACCTAGCACAGATACGCAGTATTTT
TRBJ1-1 | - | - | TRBV10-2 | CASSEWENTEAFF | TGCGCCAGCAGTGAGTGGGAGAACACTGAAGCTTTCTTT
TRBJ2-3 | - | TRBD2 | TRBV5-1 | CASSLAERGARDTQYF | TGCGCCAGCAGCCTTGCGGAGCGGGGGGCAAGAGATACGCAGTATTTT
TRBJ1-5 | once | - | TRBV2 | CASSEALLGGREPQHF | TGTGCCAGCAGTGAAGCGCTTCTGGGGGGGCGGGAGCCCCAGCATTTT